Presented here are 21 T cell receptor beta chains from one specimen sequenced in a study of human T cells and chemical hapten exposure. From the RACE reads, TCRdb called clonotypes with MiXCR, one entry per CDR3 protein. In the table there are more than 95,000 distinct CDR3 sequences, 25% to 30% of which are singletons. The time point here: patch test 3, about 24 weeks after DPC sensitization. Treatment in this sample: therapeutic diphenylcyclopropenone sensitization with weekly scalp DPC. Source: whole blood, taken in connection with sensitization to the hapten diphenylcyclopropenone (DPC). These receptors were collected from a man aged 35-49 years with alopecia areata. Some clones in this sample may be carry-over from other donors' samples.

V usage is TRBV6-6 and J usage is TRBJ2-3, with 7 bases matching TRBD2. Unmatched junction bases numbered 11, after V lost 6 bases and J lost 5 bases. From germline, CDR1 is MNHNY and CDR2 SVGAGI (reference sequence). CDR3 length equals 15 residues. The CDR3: CASRTDGRRGDTQYF. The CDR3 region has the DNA TGTGCCAGCAGAACCGACGGGAGGAGGGGAGATACGCAGTATTTT.

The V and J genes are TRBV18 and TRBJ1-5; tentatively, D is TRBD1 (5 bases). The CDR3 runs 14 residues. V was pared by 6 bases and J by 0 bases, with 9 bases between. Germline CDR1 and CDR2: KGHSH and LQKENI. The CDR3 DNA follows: TGTGCCAGCTCTCAACAGGCTAGCAATCAGCCCCAGCATTTT. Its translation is CASSQQASNQPQHF. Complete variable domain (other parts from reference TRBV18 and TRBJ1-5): NAGVMQNPRHLVRRRGQEARLRCSPMKGHSHVYWYRQLPEEGLKFMVYLQKENIIDESGMPKERFSAEFPKEGPSILRIQQVVRGDSAAYFCASSQQASNQPQHFGDGTRLSIL.

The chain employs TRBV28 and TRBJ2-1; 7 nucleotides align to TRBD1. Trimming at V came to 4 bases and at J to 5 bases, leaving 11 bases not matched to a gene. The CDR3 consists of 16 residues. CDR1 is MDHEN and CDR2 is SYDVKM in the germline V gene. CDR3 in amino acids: CASSSQDRIYHNEQFF. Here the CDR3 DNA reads TGTGCCAGCAGTTCCCAGGACAGGATCTACCACAATGAGCAGTTCTTC.

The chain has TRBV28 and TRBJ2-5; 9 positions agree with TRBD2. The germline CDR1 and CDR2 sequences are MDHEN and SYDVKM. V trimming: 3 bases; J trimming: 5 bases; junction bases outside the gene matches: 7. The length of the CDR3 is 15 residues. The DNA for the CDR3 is TGTGCCAGCAGTTTCCTAGCGGGAACCAGGGAGACCCAGTACTTC. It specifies CASSFLAGTRETQYF.

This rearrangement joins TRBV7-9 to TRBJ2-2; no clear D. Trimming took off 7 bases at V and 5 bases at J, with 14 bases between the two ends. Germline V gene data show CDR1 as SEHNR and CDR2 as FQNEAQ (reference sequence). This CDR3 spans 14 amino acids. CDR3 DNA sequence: TGTGCCAGCATCGAGTCGAGATCGACCGGGGAGCTGTTTTTT. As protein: CASIESRSTGELFF.

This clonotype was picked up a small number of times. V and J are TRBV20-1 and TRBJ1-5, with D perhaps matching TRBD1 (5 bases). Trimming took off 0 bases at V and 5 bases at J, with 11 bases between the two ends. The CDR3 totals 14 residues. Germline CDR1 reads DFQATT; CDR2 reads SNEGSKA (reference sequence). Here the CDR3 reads CSARDGRAYQPQHF. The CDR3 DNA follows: TGCAGTGCTAGAGATGGCAGGGCCTATCAGCCCCAGCATTTT.

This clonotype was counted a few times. CDR3 in amino acids: CASSFRGPGYEQFF. The CDR3 DNA follows: TGTGCCAGCAGTTTCCGAGGGCCGGGGTATGAGCAGTTCTTC. The chain has TRBV12-3 or TRBV12-4 and TRBJ2-1; possible D gene TRBD2, 5 bases. The CDR3 extends over 14 amino acids. Trimming shortened V by 3 bases and J by 8 bases, and 14 bases separated the two germline ends.

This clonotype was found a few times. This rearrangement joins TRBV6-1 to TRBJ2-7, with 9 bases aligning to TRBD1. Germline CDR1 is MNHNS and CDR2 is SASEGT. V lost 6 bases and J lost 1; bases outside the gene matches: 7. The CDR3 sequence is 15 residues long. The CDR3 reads CASRAPGQGSYEQYF. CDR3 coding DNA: TGTGCCAGCAGGGCCCCGGGACAGGGATCCTACGAGCAGTACTTC.

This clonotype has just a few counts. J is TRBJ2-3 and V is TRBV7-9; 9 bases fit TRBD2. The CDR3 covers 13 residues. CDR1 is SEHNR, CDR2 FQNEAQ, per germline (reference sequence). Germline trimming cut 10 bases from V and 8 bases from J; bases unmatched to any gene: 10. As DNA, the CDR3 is TGTGCCATAGCGGGAGACCCCGCGGTTACGCAGTATTTT. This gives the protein CAIAGDPAVTQYF.

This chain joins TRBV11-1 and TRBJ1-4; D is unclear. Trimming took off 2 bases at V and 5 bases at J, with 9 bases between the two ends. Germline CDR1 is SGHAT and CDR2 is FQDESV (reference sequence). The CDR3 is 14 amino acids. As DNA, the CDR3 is TGTGCCAGCAGCTTATTCAGCGCGAATGAAAAACTGTTTTTT. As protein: CASSLFSANEKLFF.

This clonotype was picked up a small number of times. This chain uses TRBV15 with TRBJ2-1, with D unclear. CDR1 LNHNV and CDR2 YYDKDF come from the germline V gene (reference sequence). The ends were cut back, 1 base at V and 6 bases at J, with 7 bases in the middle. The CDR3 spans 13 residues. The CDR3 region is CATSRGRLNEQFF. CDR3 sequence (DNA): TGTGCCACCAGCAGAGGTAGACTCAATGAGCAGTTCTTC.

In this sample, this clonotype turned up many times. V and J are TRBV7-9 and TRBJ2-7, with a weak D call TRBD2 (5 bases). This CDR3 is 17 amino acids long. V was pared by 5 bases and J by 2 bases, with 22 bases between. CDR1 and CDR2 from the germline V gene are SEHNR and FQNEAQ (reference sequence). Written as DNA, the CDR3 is TGTGCCAGCAGCCTACCACCGGACGGAGGCTACACCTACGAGCAGTACTTC. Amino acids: CASSLPPDGGYTYEQYF.

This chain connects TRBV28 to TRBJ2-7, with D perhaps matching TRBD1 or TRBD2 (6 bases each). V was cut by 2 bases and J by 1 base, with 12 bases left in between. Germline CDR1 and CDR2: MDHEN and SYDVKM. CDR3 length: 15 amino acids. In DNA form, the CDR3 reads TGTGCCAGCAGTTTAAGGGGGGCCCGATCCTACGAGCAGTACTTC. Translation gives CASSLRGARSYEQYF.

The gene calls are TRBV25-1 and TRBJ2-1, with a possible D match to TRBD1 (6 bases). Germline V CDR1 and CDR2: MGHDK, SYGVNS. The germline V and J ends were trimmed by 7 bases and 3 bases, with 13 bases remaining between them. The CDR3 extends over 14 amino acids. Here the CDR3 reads CASKGEICYNEQFF. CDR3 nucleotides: TGTGCCAGCAAGGGGGAAATTTGCTACAATGAGCAGTTCTTC.

Here the CDR3 reads CASTVRDMRADTQYF. CDR3 in DNA: TGTGCCAGCACCGTCCGGGACATGAGGGCAGATACGCAGTATTTT. The chain joins TRBV28 to TRBJ2-3, with D possibly matching TRBD1 (6 bases). The CDR3 runs to 15 residues. Germline values: CDR1 MDHEN, CDR2 SYDVKM. V was trimmed by 7 bases and J by 4 bases, leaving 18 bases between them.

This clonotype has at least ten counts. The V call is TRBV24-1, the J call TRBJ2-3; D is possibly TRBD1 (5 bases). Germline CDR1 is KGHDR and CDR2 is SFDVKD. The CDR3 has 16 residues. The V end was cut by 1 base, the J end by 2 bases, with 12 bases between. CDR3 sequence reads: CATSDLQEGDTDTQYF. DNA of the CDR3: TGTGCCACCAGTGATTTACAAGAAGGGGACACAGATACGCAGTATTTT.

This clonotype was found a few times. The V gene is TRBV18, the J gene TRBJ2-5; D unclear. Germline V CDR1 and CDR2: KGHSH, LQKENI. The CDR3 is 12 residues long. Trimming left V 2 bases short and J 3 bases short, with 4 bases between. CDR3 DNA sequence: TGTGCCAGCTCACCAGGAGAAGAGACCCAGTACTTC. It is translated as CASSPGEETQYF. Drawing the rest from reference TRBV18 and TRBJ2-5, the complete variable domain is NAGVMQNPRHLVRRRGQEARLRCSPMKGHSHVYWYRQLPEEGLKFMVYLQKENIIDESGMPKERFSAEFPKEGPSILRIQQVVRGDSAAYFCASSPGEETQYFGPGTRLLVL.

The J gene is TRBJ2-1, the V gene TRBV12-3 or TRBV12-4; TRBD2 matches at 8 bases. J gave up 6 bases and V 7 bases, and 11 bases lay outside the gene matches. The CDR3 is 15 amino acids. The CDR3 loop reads CASKKFGRALNEQFF. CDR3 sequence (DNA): TGTGCCAGCAAAAAATTCGGGAGGGCCCTCAATGAGCAGTTCTTC.

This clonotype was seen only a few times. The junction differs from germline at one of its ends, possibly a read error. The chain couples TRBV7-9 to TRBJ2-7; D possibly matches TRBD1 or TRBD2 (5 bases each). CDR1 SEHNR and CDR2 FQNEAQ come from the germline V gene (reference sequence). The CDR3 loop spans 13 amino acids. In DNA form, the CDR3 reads TGTGCCAGCAGCTTAGATGGTACGGGGCGAGGGGACTTC. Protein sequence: CASSLDGTGRGDF.

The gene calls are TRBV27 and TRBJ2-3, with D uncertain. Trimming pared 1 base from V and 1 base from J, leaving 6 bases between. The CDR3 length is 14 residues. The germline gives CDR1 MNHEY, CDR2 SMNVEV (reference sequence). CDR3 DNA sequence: TGTGCCAGCAGTTTATTACCCCGCACAGATACGCAGTATTTT. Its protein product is CASSLLPRTDTQYF.

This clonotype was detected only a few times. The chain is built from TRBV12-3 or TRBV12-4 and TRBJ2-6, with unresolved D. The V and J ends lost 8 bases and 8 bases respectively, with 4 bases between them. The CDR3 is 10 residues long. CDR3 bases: TGTGCCAGCGGATCCAACGTCCTGACTTTC. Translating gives CASGSNVLTF.